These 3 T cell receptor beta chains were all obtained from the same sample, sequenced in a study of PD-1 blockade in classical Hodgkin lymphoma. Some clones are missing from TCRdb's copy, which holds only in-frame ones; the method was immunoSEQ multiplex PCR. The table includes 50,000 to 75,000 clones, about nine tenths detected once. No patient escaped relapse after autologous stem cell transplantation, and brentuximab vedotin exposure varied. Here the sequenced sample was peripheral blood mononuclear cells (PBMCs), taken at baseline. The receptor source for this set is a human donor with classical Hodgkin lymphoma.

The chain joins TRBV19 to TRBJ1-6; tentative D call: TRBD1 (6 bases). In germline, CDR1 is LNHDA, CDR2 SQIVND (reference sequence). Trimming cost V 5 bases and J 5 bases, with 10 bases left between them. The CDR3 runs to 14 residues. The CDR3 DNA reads TGTGCCAGTAGTCCACGGACAGATAATTCACCCCTCCACTTT. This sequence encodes CASSPRTDNSPLHF.

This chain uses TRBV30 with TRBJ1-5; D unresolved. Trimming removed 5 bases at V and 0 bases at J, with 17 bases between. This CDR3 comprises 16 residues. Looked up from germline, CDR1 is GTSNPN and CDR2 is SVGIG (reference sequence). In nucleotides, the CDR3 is TGTGCCTGGGCCCCCCGGGATTACTATAGCAATCAGCCCCAGCATTTT. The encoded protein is CAWAPRDYYSNQPQHF.

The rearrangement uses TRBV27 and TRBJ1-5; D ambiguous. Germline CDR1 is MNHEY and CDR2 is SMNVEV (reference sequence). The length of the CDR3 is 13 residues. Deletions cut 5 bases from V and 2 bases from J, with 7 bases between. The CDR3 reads CASSKWGNQPQHF. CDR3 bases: TGTGCCAGCAGTAAGTGGGGCAATCAGCCCCAGCATTTT.